This TCR beta chain derives from a study of technical replicates of blood from four donors. Germline-derived CDR1 and CDR2 are SGHNT and YENEEA. Germline trimming cut 5 bases from V and 4 bases from J; bases unmatched to any gene: 16. The CDR3 is 19 residues long. Sequencing used immunoSEQ multiplex PCR; TCRdb keeps in-frame clones, though not all of them. The sample has tens of thousands of clones; nearly 90% are singletons. The sample consisted of PBMCs. This TCR was sampled from a human donor in good health. Some clones in this sample may be carry-over from other donors' samples. This sequence joins TRBV11-3 and TRBJ1-6; 8 nucleotides align to TRBD1. The CDR3 bases are TGTGCCAGCAGCGTTAGTGGGACAGGCTACGGCGCATATAATTCACCCCTCCACTTT. Translating it yields CASSVSGTGYGAYNSPLHF. The full variable domain, rest sourced from reference TRBV11-3 and TRBJ1-6, is EAGVVQSPRYKIIEKKQPVAFWCNPISGHNTLYWYLQNLGQGPELLIRYENEEAVDDSQLPKDRFSAERLKGVDSTLKIQPAELGDSAVYLCASSVSGTGYGAYNSPLHFGNGTRLTVT.